The rows below give T cell receptor beta chains drawn from one sample of a study of blood T cell repertoires in COVID-19. This table comes from immunoSEQ multiplex PCR, and its TCRdb copy is limited to in-frame clones, with some not included. The data hold 100,000 to 110,000 clones, with 90% to 95% observed a single time. The sequenced sample was peripheral blood. The source is a man over 45 with active COVID-19. Both conserved end residues are part of each CDR3. The D gene is left open where the match is weak. Not every row has a clone size; where given, it reads once, few, many or a size class.

v_gene: TRBV25-1; j_gene: TRBJ2-1; abundance: NA; d_gene: TRBD2; CDR3nt: TGTGCCAGCAGGGAGACGGGACTAGCGGGGGGCTACTACAATGAGCAGTTCTTC; CDR3aa: CASRETGLAGGYYNEQFF
v_gene: TRBV25-1; j_gene: TRBJ2-2; abundance: NA; d_gene: NA; CDR3nt: TGTGCCAGCAGTGAATTTGGGGGCCTGGAGACCGGGGAGCTGTTTTTT; CDR3aa: CASSEFGGLETGELFF
v_gene: TRBV18; j_gene: TRBJ1-2; abundance: NA; d_gene: NA; CDR3nt: TGTGCCAGCTCACCGTCCCTTGGCTACACCTTC; CDR3aa: CASSPSLGYTF
v_gene: TRBV5-4; j_gene: TRBJ2-7; abundance: NA; d_gene: TRBD1; CDR3nt: TGTGCCAGCAGCTTGGGGGGACAGACTTACTACGAGCAGTACTTC; CDR3aa: CASSLGGQTYYEQYF
v_gene: TRBV2; j_gene: TRBJ2-1; abundance: NA; d_gene: TRBD2; CDR3nt: TGTGCCAGCCATCTCGGGCTAGCGGGGAACAATGAGCAGTTCTTC; CDR3aa: CASHLGLAGNNEQFF
v_gene: TRBV5-1; j_gene: TRBJ2-1; abundance: once; d_gene: TRBD2; CDR3nt: TGCGCCAGCAGCTTAGTAGCGGGGGGGCCGAACAATGAGCAGTTCTTC; CDR3aa: CASSLVAGGPNNEQFF
v_gene: TRBV9; j_gene: TRBJ2-2; abundance: NA; d_gene: NA; CDR3nt: TGTGCCAGCAGCGCCGACATAACGAACACCGGGGAGCTGTTTTTT; CDR3aa: CASSADITNTGELFF
v_gene: TRBV12-5; j_gene: TRBJ2-1; abundance: NA; d_gene: TRBD2; CDR3nt: TGTGCTAGTGGTTCACTAGCGGGAGCCCCTCGGAATGAGCAGTTCTTC; CDR3aa: CASGSLAGAPRNEQFF
v_gene: TRBV2; j_gene: TRBJ1-2; abundance: few; d_gene: NA; CDR3nt: TGTGCCAGCAGTGAAGTACAGGCCCTTATCTCTGTGGGCTACACCTTC; CDR3aa: CASSEVQALISVGYTF
v_gene: TRBV7-9; j_gene: TRBJ2-2; abundance: NA; d_gene: TRBD1; CDR3nt: TGTGCCAGCAGCTTGGCTCAGGGGGCCGGGGAGCTGTTTTTT; CDR3aa: CASSLAQGAGELFF
v_gene: TRBV7-2; j_gene: TRBJ2-3; abundance: NA; d_gene: NA; CDR3nt: TGTGCCAGCAGCACCCTCCCCGGCGGGAGCACAGATACGCAGTATTTT; CDR3aa: CASSTLPGGSTDTQYF
v_gene: TRBV4-1; j_gene: TRBJ1-1; abundance: NA; d_gene: NA; CDR3nt: TGCGCCAGCAGCCAAGAGTCAACGGGGGTTTTGGGGATGAACACTGAAGCTTTCTTT; CDR3aa: CASSQESTGVLGMNTEAFF
v_gene: TRBV21-1; j_gene: TRBJ1-5; abundance: NA; d_gene: NA; CDR3nt: TGTGCCAGCAGCAAATCGTCCCGGGACACGGAGCCCCAGCATTTT; CDR3aa: CASSKSSRDTEPQHF
v_gene: TRBV10-3; j_gene: TRBJ2-3; abundance: NA; d_gene: TRBD2; CDR3nt: TGTGCCATCAGTGAATCCAAGGTAGCGGGGGGTGGAGATACGCAGTATTTT; CDR3aa: CAISESKVAGGGDTQYF
v_gene: TRBV19; j_gene: TRBJ2-2; abundance: NA; d_gene: TRBD1; CDR3nt: TGTGCCAGTAGTAGAGAAGACAGGGGGTATACCGGGGAGCTGTTTTTT; CDR3aa: CASSREDRGYTGELFF
v_gene: TRBV19; j_gene: TRBJ1-5; abundance: NA; d_gene: TRBD1; CDR3nt: TGTGCCAGTAATCGGGGAGTGACAGGGGGGATAACCTTCAATCAGCCCCAGCATTTT; CDR3aa: CASNRGVTGGITFNQPQHF
v_gene: TRBV3-1/TRBV3-2; j_gene: TRBJ1-3; abundance: NA; d_gene: NA; CDR3nt: TGTGCCAGCAGCCAATATCGGGATCTCACTGGAAACACCATATATTTT; CDR3aa: CASSQYRDLTGNTIYF
v_gene: TRBV9; j_gene: TRBJ2-3; abundance: NA; d_gene: NA; CDR3nt: TGTGCCAGCAGCGCCCCAGGGTTTGGGGCAGATACGCAGTATTTT; CDR3aa: CASSAPGFGADTQYF
v_gene: TRBV7-8; j_gene: TRBJ2-2; abundance: NA; d_gene: TRBD1; CDR3nt: TGTGCCACTTACAACAGGGGGCTCGCCGGGGAGCTGTTTTTT; CDR3aa: CATYNRGLAGELFF
v_gene: TRBV12-3/TRBV12-4; j_gene: TRBJ1-5; abundance: once; d_gene: NA; CDR3nt: TGTGCCAGCAGTCGAGACAGTTCCCAGCATTTT; CDR3aa: CASSRDSSQHF
v_gene: TRBV6-4; j_gene: TRBJ2-7; abundance: NA; d_gene: TRBD2; CDR3nt: TGTGCCAGCTCAAAAGAAACGGGGGGGTACGAGCAGTACTTC; CDR3aa: CASSKETGGYEQYF
v_gene: TRBV5-1; j_gene: TRBJ1-2; abundance: once; d_gene: TRBD1; CDR3nt: TGCGCCAGCAGCTCAGGGGGCGCAAACTATGGCTACACCTTC; CDR3aa: CASSSGGANYGYTF
v_gene: TRBV7-2; j_gene: TRBJ2-5; abundance: once; d_gene: NA; CDR3nt: TGTGCCAGCAGCTTAGCCGGGGCGGGGGAGACCCAGTACTTC; CDR3aa: CASSLAGAGETQYF
v_gene: TRBV6-5; j_gene: TRBJ2-1; abundance: NA; d_gene: NA; CDR3nt: TGTGCCAGCAGTTACTCATCTGCCTACAATGAGCAGTTCTTC; CDR3aa: CASSYSSAYNEQFF
v_gene: TRBV5-6; j_gene: TRBJ1-5; abundance: NA; d_gene: NA; CDR3nt: TGTGCCAGCAGCTTGTCTGCGGATAGCAATCAGCCCCAGCATTTT; CDR3aa: CASSLSADSNQPQHF
v_gene: TRBV3-1/TRBV3-2; j_gene: TRBJ2-2; abundance: NA; d_gene: NA; CDR3nt: TGTGCCAGCAGCCAAGGCCTTAGGGGAACCGGGGAGCTGTTTTTT; CDR3aa: CASSQGLRGTGELFF
v_gene: TRBV6-6; j_gene: TRBJ1-6; abundance: few; d_gene: NA; CDR3nt: TGTGCCAGCAGTTACGGGGGCCCCAATTCACCCCTCCACTTT; CDR3aa: CASSYGGPNSPLHF
v_gene: TRBV19; j_gene: TRBJ1-1; abundance: NA; d_gene: NA; CDR3nt: TGTGCCAGTAGTATGACAGGTCCCACTGAAGCTTTCTTT; CDR3aa: CASSMTGPTEAFF
v_gene: TRBV11-2; j_gene: TRBJ1-2; abundance: once; d_gene: TRBD1; CDR3nt: TGTGCCAGCAGCTTATCAGGGACAGGTTCTTCCGGCTACACCTTC; CDR3aa: CASSLSGTGSSGYTF
v_gene: TRBV13; j_gene: TRBJ2-2; abundance: NA; d_gene: NA; CDR3nt: TGTGCCAGCAGCTTGGCGGTGGGCGGGGATACCACCGGGGAGCTGTTTTTT; CDR3aa: CASSLAVGGDTTGELFF
v_gene: TRBV6-5; j_gene: TRBJ1-5; abundance: NA; d_gene: NA; CDR3nt: TGTGCCAGCAGTTCCAGGGGCAATCAGCCCCAGCATTTT; CDR3aa: CASSSRGNQPQHF
v_gene: TRBV19; j_gene: TRBJ1-5; abundance: NA; d_gene: NA; CDR3nt: TGTGCCAGTAGTAATTTCCCGGATCGGGATCAGCCCCAGCATTTT; CDR3aa: CASSNFPDRDQPQHF
v_gene: TRBV6-5; j_gene: TRBJ2-3; abundance: NA; d_gene: NA; CDR3nt: TGTGCCAGCAGCACCGGGACTAGCACAGATACGCAGTATTTT; CDR3aa: CASSTGTSTDTQYF
v_gene: TRBV5-4; j_gene: TRBJ2-1; abundance: NA; d_gene: NA; CDR3nt: TGTGCCAGCAGCTTGGGAGCCAGCGGATTCTACAATGAGCAGTTCTTC; CDR3aa: CASSLGASGFYNEQFF
v_gene: TRBV5-8; j_gene: TRBJ2-2; abundance: NA; d_gene: TRBD2; CDR3nt: TGTGCCAGCAGCTTGAGTTACGGGGGGGCCGTCGGGGAGCTGTTTTTT; CDR3aa: CASSLSYGGAVGELFF
v_gene: TRBV18; j_gene: TRBJ2-1; abundance: NA; d_gene: NA; CDR3nt: TGTGCCAGCTCACCCGCAGGCCCCAGGGACAATGAGCAGTTCTTC; CDR3aa: CASSPAGPRDNEQFF
v_gene: TRBV5-4; j_gene: TRBJ2-1; abundance: few; d_gene: NA; CDR3nt: TGTGCCAGCAGCAGGGGGGGGGCCATTTACAATGAGCAGTTCTTC; CDR3aa: CASSRGGAIYNEQFF
v_gene: TRBV15; j_gene: TRBJ1-5; abundance: NA; d_gene: NA; CDR3nt: TGTGCCACCAGCAGAGGGACTACGGGGAGCTATAGCAATCAGCCCCAGCATTTT; CDR3aa: CATSRGTTGSYSNQPQHF
v_gene: TRBV6-5; j_gene: TRBJ2-5; abundance: NA; d_gene: NA; CDR3nt: TGTGCCAGCAGGCCTCTAGGACAGCCCCCAGAGACCCAGTACTTC; CDR3aa: CASRPLGQPPETQYF
v_gene: TRBV28; j_gene: TRBJ1-5; abundance: NA; d_gene: NA; CDR3nt: TGTGCCACCAGGCCGATCAGGGGCCGGAGCAATCAGCCCCAGCATTTT; CDR3aa: CATRPIRGRSNQPQHF
v_gene: TRBV10-2; j_gene: TRBJ2-1; abundance: NA; d_gene: TRBD1; CDR3nt: TGCGCCACGGGACAGTCGGACAATGAGCAGTTCTTC; CDR3aa: CATGQSDNEQFF
v_gene: TRBV20-1; j_gene: TRBJ2-5; abundance: NA; d_gene: NA; CDR3nt: TGCAGTGCTAGTCGGTCGGGCGGGGAGACCCAGTACTTC; CDR3aa: CSASRSGGETQYF
v_gene: TRBV27; j_gene: TRBJ1-1; abundance: NA; d_gene: NA; CDR3nt: TGTGCCAGCAGTTTCCGGTCAGATCGGGTTGACACTGAAGCTTTCTTT; CDR3aa: CASSFRSDRVDTEAFF
v_gene: TRBV15; j_gene: TRBJ1-2; abundance: NA; d_gene: NA; CDR3nt: TGTGCCACCAGCAGAGATAGAGGGGGAGGCTACACCTTC; CDR3aa: CATSRDRGGGYTF
v_gene: TRBV9; j_gene: TRBJ2-5; abundance: once; d_gene: NA; CDR3nt: TGTGCCAGCAGCGTAGGTGACAGGCTAAAGTCGGAGACCCAGTACTTC; CDR3aa: CASSVGDRLKSETQYF
v_gene: TRBV19; j_gene: TRBJ2-3; abundance: NA; d_gene: TRBD2; CDR3nt: TGTGCCAGTAGTATAGACGGATCTGCGGGAGTAGCAGATACGCAGTATTTT; CDR3aa: CASSIDGSAGVADTQYF
v_gene: TRBV7-9; j_gene: TRBJ1-1; abundance: NA; d_gene: NA; CDR3nt: TGTGCCAGCAGCTTGGAGGGGAACATGAACACTGAAGCTTTCTTT; CDR3aa: CASSLEGNMNTEAFF
v_gene: TRBV18; j_gene: TRBJ2-1; abundance: NA; d_gene: TRBD2; CDR3nt: TGTGCCAGCTCACTTACACGGGGGGGCCCCAATGAGCAGTTCTTC; CDR3aa: CASSLTRGGPNEQFF
v_gene: TRBV9; j_gene: TRBJ2-2; abundance: NA; d_gene: TRBD1; CDR3nt: TGTGCCAGCAGCTTGGGACAGGGGCGCGCATTCGGGGAGCTGTTTTTT; CDR3aa: CASSLGQGRAFGELFF
v_gene: TRBV3-1/TRBV3-2; j_gene: TRBJ1-2; abundance: NA; d_gene: NA; CDR3nt: TGTGCCAGCAGCCAACGGGGAGTCCGTGGCTACACCTTC; CDR3aa: CASSQRGVRGYTF
v_gene: TRBV24-1; j_gene: TRBJ2-3; abundance: NA; d_gene: NA; CDR3nt: TGTGCCACCAGTGAACGTACATCAGATACGCAGTATTTT; CDR3aa: CATSERTSDTQYF
v_gene: TRBV4-2; j_gene: TRBJ2-1; abundance: NA; d_gene: NA; CDR3nt: TGTGCCAGCAGCCAAGAAGGGGGCTCCTACAATGAGCAGTTCTTC; CDR3aa: CASSQEGGSYNEQFF
v_gene: TRBV11-2; j_gene: TRBJ1-6; abundance: NA; d_gene: NA; CDR3nt: TGTGCCAGCAGCCCGAAGACAGGCGATAATTCACCCCTCCACTTT; CDR3aa: CASSPKTGDNSPLHF
v_gene: TRBV29-1; j_gene: TRBJ1-2; abundance: NA; d_gene: NA; CDR3nt: TGCAGCGTTGAGGGCCAACCGGGGGGCTACACCTTC; CDR3aa: CSVEGQPGGYTF
v_gene: TRBV5-1; j_gene: TRBJ2-1; abundance: NA; d_gene: NA; CDR3nt: TGCGCCAGCAGCATCGGACGCACTAACTGGGAGAATGAGCAGTTCTTC; CDR3aa: CASSIGRTNWENEQFF
v_gene: TRBV3-1/TRBV3-2; j_gene: TRBJ2-1; abundance: NA; d_gene: TRBD2; CDR3nt: TGTGCCAGCAGCCAGGGAGGGTCCTACAATGAGCAGTTCTTC; CDR3aa: CASSQGGSYNEQFF
v_gene: TRBV24-1; j_gene: TRBJ2-3; abundance: NA; d_gene: NA; CDR3nt: TGTGCCACCAGTGATGTCAAAGCCCCGGGACAACGGGGCGGTACGCAGTATTTT; CDR3aa: CATSDVKAPGQRGGTQYF
v_gene: TRBV6-1; j_gene: TRBJ2-4; abundance: NA; d_gene: TRBD1; CDR3nt: TGTGCCAGCAGTGAACATAGGGGGCTCGCCAAAAACATTCAGTACTTC; CDR3aa: CASSEHRGLAKNIQYF
v_gene: TRBV6-5; j_gene: TRBJ1-2; abundance: NA; d_gene: NA; CDR3nt: TGTGCCAGCAGTTACTCGGTCGGGGGCTATGGCTACACCTTC; CDR3aa: CASSYSVGGYGYTF